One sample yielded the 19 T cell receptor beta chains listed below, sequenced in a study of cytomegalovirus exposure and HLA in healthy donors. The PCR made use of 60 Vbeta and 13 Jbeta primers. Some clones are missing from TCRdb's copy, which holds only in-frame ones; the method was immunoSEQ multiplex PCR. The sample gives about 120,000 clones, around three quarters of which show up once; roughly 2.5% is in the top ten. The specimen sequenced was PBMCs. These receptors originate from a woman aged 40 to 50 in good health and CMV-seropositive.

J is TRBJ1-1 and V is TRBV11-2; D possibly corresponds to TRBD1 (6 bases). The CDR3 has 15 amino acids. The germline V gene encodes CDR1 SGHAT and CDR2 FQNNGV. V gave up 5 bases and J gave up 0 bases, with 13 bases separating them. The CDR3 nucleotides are TGTGCCAGCAGCCCTCAGGGGACCATGAACACTGAAGCTTTCTTT. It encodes CASSPQGTMNTEAFF.

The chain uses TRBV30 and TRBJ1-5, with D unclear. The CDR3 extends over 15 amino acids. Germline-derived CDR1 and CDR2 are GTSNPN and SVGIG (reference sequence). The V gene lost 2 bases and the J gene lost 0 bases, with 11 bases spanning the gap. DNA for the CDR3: TGTGCCTGGAGTATCGGCGGAAATAGCAATCAGCCCCAGCATTTT. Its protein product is CAWSIGGNSNQPQHF.

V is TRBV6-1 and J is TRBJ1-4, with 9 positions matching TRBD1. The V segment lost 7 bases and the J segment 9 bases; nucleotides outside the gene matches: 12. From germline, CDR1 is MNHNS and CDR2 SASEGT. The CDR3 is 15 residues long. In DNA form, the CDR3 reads TGTGCCAGCACCCCATCGGGGACAGGGTTTCAAAAACTGTTTTTT. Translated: CASTPSGTGFQKLFF.

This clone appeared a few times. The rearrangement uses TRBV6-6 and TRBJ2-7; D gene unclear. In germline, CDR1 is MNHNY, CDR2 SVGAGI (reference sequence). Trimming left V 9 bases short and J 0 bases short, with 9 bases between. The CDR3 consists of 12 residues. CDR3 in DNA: TGTGCCAGTTCTAGGAGCTCCTACGAGCAGTACTTC. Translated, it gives CASSRSSYEQYF.

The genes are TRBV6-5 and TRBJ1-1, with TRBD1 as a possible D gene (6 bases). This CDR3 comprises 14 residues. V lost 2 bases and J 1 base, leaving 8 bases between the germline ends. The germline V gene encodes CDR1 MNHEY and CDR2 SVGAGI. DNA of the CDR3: TGTGCCAGCAGTTACGAGGGGGAGAACACTGAAGCTTTCTTT. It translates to CASSYEGENTEAFF.

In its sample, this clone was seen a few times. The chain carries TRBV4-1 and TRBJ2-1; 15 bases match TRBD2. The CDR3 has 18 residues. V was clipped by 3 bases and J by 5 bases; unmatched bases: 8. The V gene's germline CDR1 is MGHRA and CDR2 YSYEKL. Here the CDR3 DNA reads TGCGCCAGCAGCCATAGGACTAGCGGGGGGGCCGGGGACAATGAGCAGTTCTTC. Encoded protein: CASSHRTSGGAGDNEQFF.

CDR3 sequence reads: CASSYETDSGYEQYF. CDR3 DNA: TGTGCCAGCAGCTACGAGACAGACTCAGGCTACGAGCAGTACTTC. The J gene is TRBJ2-7, the V gene TRBV4-2; perhaps TRBD1 as D (5 bases). Germline V gene sequence: CDR1 LGHNA, CDR2 YNFKEQ. The V gene lost 5 bases and the J gene lost 3 bases, with 17 bases spanning the gap. CDR3 length: 15 amino acids.

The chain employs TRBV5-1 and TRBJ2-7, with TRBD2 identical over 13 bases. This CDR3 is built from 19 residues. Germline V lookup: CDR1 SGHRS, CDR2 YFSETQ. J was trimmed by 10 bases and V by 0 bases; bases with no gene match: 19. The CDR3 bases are TGCGCCAGCAGCTTGGGCCAAGGACCCCCTATTCCGGGACTAGCGGGACAGTACTTC. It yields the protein CASSLGQGPPIPGLAGQYF.

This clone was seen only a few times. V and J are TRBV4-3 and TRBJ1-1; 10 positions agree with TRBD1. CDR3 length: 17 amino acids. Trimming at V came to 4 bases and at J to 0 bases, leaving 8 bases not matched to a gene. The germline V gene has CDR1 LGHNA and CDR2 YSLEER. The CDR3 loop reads CASSLKGGQGMNTEAFF. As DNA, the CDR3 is TGCGCCAGCAGCCTTAAGGGGGGACAGGGGATGAACACTGAAGCTTTCTTT.

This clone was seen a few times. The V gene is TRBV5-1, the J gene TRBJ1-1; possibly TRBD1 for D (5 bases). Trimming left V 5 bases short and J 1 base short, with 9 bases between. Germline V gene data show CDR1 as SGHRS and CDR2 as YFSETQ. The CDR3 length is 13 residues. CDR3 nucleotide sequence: TGCGCCAGCAGGGAACAGGAGAACACTGAAGCTTTCTTT. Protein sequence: CASREQENTEAFF.

CDR3 loop: CSVDGPGSHNEQFF. CDR3 DNA: TGCAGCGTTGATGGGCCAGGGTCCCACAATGAGCAGTTCTTC. This rearrangement joins TRBV29-1 to TRBJ2-1; a weak D match, TRBD1 (5 bases). CDR3 size: 14 residues. Between the trimmed V and J ends, which lost 3 bases and 5 bases, there was a span of 14 bases. The V gene's germline CDR1 is SQVTM and CDR2 ANQGSEA.

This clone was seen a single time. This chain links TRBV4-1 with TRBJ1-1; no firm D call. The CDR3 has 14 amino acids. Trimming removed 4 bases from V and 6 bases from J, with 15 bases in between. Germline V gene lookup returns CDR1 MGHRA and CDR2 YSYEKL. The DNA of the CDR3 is TGCGCCAGCAGCCCTGGCCACCTGCTCGCTGAAGCTTTCTTT. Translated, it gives CASSPGHLLAEAFF.

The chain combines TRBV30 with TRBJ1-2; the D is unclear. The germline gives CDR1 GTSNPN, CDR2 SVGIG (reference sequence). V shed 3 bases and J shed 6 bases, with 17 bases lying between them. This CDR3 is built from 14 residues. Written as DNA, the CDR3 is TGTGCCTGGAGCCAAACTACGGGTTGGGATGGCTACACCTTC. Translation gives CAWSQTTGWDGYTF.

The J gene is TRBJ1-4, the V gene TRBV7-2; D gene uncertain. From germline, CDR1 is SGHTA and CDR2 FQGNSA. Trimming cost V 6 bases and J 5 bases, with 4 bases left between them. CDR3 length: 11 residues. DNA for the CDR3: TGTGCCAGCAGTCTAAATGAAAAACTGTTTTTT. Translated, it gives CASSLNEKLFF.

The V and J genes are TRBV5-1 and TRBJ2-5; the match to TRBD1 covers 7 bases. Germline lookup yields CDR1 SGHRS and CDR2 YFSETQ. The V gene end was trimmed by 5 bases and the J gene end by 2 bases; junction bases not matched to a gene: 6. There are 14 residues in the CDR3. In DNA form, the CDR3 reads TGCGCCAGCAGGGAAGGGGGCAATCAAGAGACCCAGTACTTC. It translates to CASREGGNQETQYF.

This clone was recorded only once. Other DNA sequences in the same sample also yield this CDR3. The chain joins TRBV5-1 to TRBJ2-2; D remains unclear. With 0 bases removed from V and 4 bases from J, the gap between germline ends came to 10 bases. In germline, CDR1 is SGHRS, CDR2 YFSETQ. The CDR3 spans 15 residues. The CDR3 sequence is CASSLGGQTTGELFF. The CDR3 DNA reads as TGCGCCAGCAGCTTGGGTGGGCAGACCACCGGGGAGCTGTTTTTT.

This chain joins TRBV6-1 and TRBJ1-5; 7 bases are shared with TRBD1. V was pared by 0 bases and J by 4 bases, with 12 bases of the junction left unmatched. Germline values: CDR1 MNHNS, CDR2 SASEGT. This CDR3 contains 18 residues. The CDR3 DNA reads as TGTGCCAGCAGTGAAGCGCTTCCGGGCAGGGGGAATAATCAGCCCCAGCATTTT. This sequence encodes CASSEALPGRGNNQPQHF.

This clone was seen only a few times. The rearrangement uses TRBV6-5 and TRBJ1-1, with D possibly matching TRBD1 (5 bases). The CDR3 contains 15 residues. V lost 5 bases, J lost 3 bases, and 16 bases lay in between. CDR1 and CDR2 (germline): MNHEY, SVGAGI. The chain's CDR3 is CASSPPGTPYTEAFF. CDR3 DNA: TGTGCCAGCAGTCCCCCCGGGACTCCTTACACTGAAGCTTTCTTT.

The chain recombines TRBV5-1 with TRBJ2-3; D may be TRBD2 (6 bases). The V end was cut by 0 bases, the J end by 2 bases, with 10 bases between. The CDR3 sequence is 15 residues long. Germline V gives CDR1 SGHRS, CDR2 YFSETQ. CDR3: CASSLDPDYTDTQYF. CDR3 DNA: TGCGCCAGCAGCTTGGACCCGGACTACACAGATACGCAGTATTTT.